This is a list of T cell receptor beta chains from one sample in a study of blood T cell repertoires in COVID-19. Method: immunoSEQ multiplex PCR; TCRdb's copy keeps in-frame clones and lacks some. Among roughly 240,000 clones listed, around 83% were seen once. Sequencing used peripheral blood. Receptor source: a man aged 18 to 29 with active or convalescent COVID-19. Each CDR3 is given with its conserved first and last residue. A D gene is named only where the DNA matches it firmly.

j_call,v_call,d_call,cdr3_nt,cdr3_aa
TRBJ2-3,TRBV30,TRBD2,TGTGCCTGGACTAGCGGGGCGCCAGGGGATACGCAGTATTTT,CAWTSGAPGDTQYF
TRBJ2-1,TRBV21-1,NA,TGTGCCGGAAGATCCCTAGCGGGAGGGCCGGGGAATGAGCAGTTCTTC,CAGRSLAGGPGNEQFF
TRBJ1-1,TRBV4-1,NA,TGCGCCAGCAGCCCCTTGGGGAGTCAGGTCATGAACACTGAAGCTTTCTTT,CASSPLGSQVMNTEAFF
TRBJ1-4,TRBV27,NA,TGTGCCAGCAGTTTAATATCTGCAACTAATGAAAAACTGTTTTTT,CASSLISATNEKLFF
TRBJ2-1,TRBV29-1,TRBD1,TGCAGCGTTGAAGGTTACAGGGGGCCCAACAATGAGCAGTTCTTC,CSVEGYRGPNNEQFF
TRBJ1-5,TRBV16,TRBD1,TGTGCCAGCAGCCAAGGACAGGGGAAGGACCAGCCCCAGCATTTT,CASSQGQGKDQPQHF
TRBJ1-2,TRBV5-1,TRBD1,TGCGCCAGCAGCCCACCGGACAGGGCTAGCGGCTACACCTTC,CASSPPDRASGYTF
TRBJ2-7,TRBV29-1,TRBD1,TGCAGCGCCATGAGCCAGGGGGCCCACGAGCAGTACTTC,CSAMSQGAHEQYF
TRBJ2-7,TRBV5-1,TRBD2,TGCGCCAGCAGCTGGTCCTTAACGGGGGGGCGCTACGAGCAGTACTTC,CASSWSLTGGRYEQYF
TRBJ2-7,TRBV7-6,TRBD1,TGTGCCAGCAGCCCTGGGACAGGGGACGAGCAGTACTTC,CASSPGTGDEQYF